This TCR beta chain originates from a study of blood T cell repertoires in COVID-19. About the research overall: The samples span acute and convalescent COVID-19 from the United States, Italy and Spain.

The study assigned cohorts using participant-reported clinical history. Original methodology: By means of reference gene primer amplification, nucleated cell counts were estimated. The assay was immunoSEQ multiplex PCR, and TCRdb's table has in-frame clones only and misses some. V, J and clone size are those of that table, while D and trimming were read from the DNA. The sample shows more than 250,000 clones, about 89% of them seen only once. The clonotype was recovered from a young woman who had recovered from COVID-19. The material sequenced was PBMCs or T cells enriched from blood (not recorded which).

The CDR3 spells CASSSGGQGHQPQHF. In DNA, the CDR3 is TGTGCCAGCAGCAGTGGGGGACAGGGCCATCAGCCCCAGCATTTT. The chain couples TRBV9 to TRBJ1-5, with 9 bases matching TRBD1. Germline values: CDR1 SGDLS, CDR2 YYNGEE. V shed 4 bases and J 5 bases; nucleotides not matched to a gene: 7. This CDR3 contains 15 residues.